What follows is one T cell receptor beta chain and its context. This specimen comes from a study of blood T cell repertoires in COVID-19. Authors' analysis steps: Reference gene primer amplification gave estimated nucleated cell counts. Sequencing used immunoSEQ multiplex PCR; TCRdb keeps in-frame clones, though not all of them. V and J calls and clone size follow that table, whereas D and trimming were derived from the DNA. The sample has 110,000 or so clones, about nine tenths seen once. Germline lookup yields CDR1 LGHNT and CDR2 FRNRAP. This CDR3 is 15 amino acids long. The ends lost 5 bases at V and 6 bases at J; junction bases unmatched: 10.

The sequence was collected from a human donor in a cohort sampled during active COVID-19. The chain combines TRBV12-5 with TRBJ1-2; 9 bases agree with TRBD1. Sequenced sample: peripheral blood. The CDR3, as DNA: TGTGCTAGTGGTGCCCAGACAGGGGGGTTCCATGGCTACACCTTC. Encoded protein: CASGAQTGGFHGYTF.